This T cell receptor beta chain comes out of a study of patients and donors after allogeneic stem cell transplantation. TCRdb recomputed calls from the RT-PCR reads with MiXCR, one row per CDR3 protein. This table holds about a million distinct CDR3 sequences, approximately 18% found once. The CDR3 has 13 amino acids. Germline CDR1 is MGHRA and CDR2 is YSYEKL. V lost 6 bases and J lost 0, with 5 bases in between. V is TRBV4-1 and J is TRBJ1-4; no definite D call. The TCR comes from a human donor who was either an allogeneic HSCT recipient or a stem cell or donor lymphocyte infusion donor (not recorded which). It is not recorded whose cells these are; they may come from a transplant donor. The sample consisted of blood, either unsorted or a sorted T cell fraction (not recorded which). DNA of the CDR3: TGCGCCAGCAGTCGGCCAACTAATGAAAAACTGTTTTTT. Protein product: CASSRPTNEKLFF.